This entry lists 13 T cell receptor beta chains sequenced from one sample in a study of Ad26.COV2.S vaccination and SARS-CoV-2 variants. Clones were sequenced by immunoSEQ multiplex PCR, and TCRdb holds only the in-frame ones, with some missing. The sample has around 450,000 clones; 89% are singletons. This sample's treatment: around 19 received Ad26.COV2.S at low or high dose, single or two shots; about 5 received placebo; per-sample allocation not given. The investigators took samples on day 63 after the first vaccine or placebo injection. The source was peripheral blood, collected in a trial of Ad26.COV2.S vaccine versus placebo. Receptors were obtained from a person aged 18 to 59 who received the Ad26.COV2.S COVID-19 vaccine or a placebo.

The chain has TRBV20-1 and TRBJ1-1; D not resolved. The V end was cut by 0 bases, the J end by 5 bases, with 4 bases between. Germline-derived CDR1 and CDR2 are DFQATT and SNEGSKA (reference sequence). This CDR3 has 11 residues. The CDR3 spells CSARERTEAFF. The CDR3 DNA is TGCAGTGCTAGAGAGAGGACTGAAGCTTTCTTT.

The V gene is TRBV24-1, the J gene TRBJ2-3, with 9 nucleotides matching TRBD1. The V gene end was trimmed by 4 bases and the J gene end by 1 base; junction bases not matched to a gene: 11. This CDR3 is built from 18 residues. Germline V gene sequence: CDR1 KGHDR, CDR2 SFDVKD. CDR3 DNA: TGTGCCACCAGTGACACCCGCCTCCGGGACAGGGGCACAGATACGCAGTATTTT. This translates into CATSDTRLRDRGTDTQYF.

About this clone: Other DNA sequences of this sample code for an identical CDR3. The chain employs TRBV19 and TRBJ1-1, with D perhaps matching TRBD1 (5 bases). The V gene's germline CDR1 is LNHDA and CDR2 SQIVND (reference sequence). V lost 5 bases and J lost 4, with 11 bases in between. This CDR3 is built from 13 residues. The CDR3 nucleotides read TGTGCCAGTAGTTTTACCGGGGGCACTGAAGCTTTCTTT. The encoded protein is CASSFTGGTEAFF.

The V call is TRBV7-3, the J call TRBJ1-3, with D possibly being TRBD1 (5 bases). The germline V gene encodes CDR1 SGHTA and CDR2 FQGTGA. This CDR3 spans 15 amino acids. The V end lost 8 bases, the J end lost 0 bases, and 14 bases lay between the germline ends. In DNA, the CDR3 is TGTGCCAGCGGGTATACAGGAGGCTCTGGAAACACCATATATTTT. Its translation: CASGYTGGSGNTIYF.

The chain couples TRBV10-3 to TRBJ1-1; D unresolved. Trimming removed 1 base from V and 6 bases from J, with 24 bases in between. The germline gives CDR1 ENHRY, CDR2 SYGVKD. The CDR3 length is 18 residues. This CDR3 is CAISEFPGMTQAGSEAFF. Here the CDR3 DNA reads TGTGCCATCAGTGAGTTTCCAGGTATGACCCAGGCGGGGTCTGAAGCTTTCTTT.

The chain uses TRBV3-1 (or the pseudogene TRBV3-2) and TRBJ2-3; D is unclear. The CDR3 is made up of 13 amino acids. With 4 bases removed from V and 6 bases from J, the gap between germline ends came to 11 bases. CDR1 is LGHDT, CDR2 YNNKEL, per germline (reference sequence). The DNA for the CDR3 is TGTGCCAGCAGCCGACGCTCCCCGGATACGCAGTATTTT. Protein product: CASSRRSPDTQYF.

This clone turned up a few times. The chain employs TRBV4-3 and TRBJ2-7, with D tentatively TRBD1 (5 bases). The germline gives CDR1 LGHNA, CDR2 YSLEER. Trimming removed 0 bases from V and 7 bases from J, with 13 bases in between. The CDR3 has 14 residues. CDR3 nucleotide sequence: TGCGCCAGCAGCCAAGATCTTGAGAGACAGGAGCAGTACTTC. As protein: CASSQDLERQEQYF.

The chain carries TRBV10-3 and TRBJ1-5; D remains unclear. The CDR3 totals 12 residues. The V end lost 0 bases, the J end lost 6 bases, and 3 bases lay between the germline ends. Germline values: CDR1 ENHRY, CDR2 SYGVKD. CDR3 in DNA: TGTGCCATCAGTGAGTCGGTTCAGCCCCAGCATTTT. Protein: CAISESVQPQHF.

The V call is TRBV27, the J call TRBJ2-1; D is undetermined. CDR1 is MNHEY and CDR2 is SMNVEV in the germline V gene (reference sequence). CDR3 length: 15 residues. Trimming left V 2 bases short and J 7 bases short, with 15 bases between. The CDR3 region has the DNA TGTGCCAGCAGTTTAGAAATAGACCTACGAAATGAGCAGTTCTTC. Translating gives CASSLEIDLRNEQFF.

V gene TRBV5-8 combines with J gene TRBJ2-4; D uncertain. Germline assignment: CDR1 SGHTS and CDR2 YDEGEE. The CDR3 spans 14 residues. The V gene lost 2 bases and the J gene lost 3 bases, with 9 bases spanning the gap. CDR3 bases: TGTGCCAGCAGCTTCGGCAGCGTCAAAAACATTCAGTACTTC. Amino acids: CASSFGSVKNIQYF.

The chain joins TRBV28 to TRBJ2-4; D gene uncertain. V lost 4 bases and J lost 6, with 13 bases in between. CDR3 size: 14 residues. Germline V CDR1 and CDR2: MDHEN, SYDVKM. The CDR3 nucleotides are TGTGCCAGCAGTTCAACCTCGGCTGGAAACATTCAGTACTTC. It is translated as CASSSTSAGNIQYF.

V usage is TRBV7-2 and J usage is TRBJ2-7, with D possibly TRBD2 on 6 matching bases. This CDR3 has 16 residues. Trimming stripped 1 base from V and 2 bases from J, with 15 bases between. Germline V gene data show CDR1 as SGHTA and CDR2 as FQGNSA. This CDR3 is CASSLGGGRLAYEQYF. For the CDR3, the DNA is TGTGCCAGCAGCTTAGGGGGCGGGCGACTAGCCTACGAGCAGTACTTC.

V and J are TRBV10-3 and TRBJ2-5; D perhaps matches TRBD2 (5 bases). Germline V gene data show CDR1 as ENHRY and CDR2 as SYGVKD. CDR3 length equals 16 residues. Trimming pared 3 bases from V and 2 bases from J, leaving 16 bases between. CDR3 in DNA: TGTGCCATCAGTGAAGGAAGGCTAGCACATCAAGAGACCCAGTACTTC. Residues: CAISEGRLAHQETQYF.